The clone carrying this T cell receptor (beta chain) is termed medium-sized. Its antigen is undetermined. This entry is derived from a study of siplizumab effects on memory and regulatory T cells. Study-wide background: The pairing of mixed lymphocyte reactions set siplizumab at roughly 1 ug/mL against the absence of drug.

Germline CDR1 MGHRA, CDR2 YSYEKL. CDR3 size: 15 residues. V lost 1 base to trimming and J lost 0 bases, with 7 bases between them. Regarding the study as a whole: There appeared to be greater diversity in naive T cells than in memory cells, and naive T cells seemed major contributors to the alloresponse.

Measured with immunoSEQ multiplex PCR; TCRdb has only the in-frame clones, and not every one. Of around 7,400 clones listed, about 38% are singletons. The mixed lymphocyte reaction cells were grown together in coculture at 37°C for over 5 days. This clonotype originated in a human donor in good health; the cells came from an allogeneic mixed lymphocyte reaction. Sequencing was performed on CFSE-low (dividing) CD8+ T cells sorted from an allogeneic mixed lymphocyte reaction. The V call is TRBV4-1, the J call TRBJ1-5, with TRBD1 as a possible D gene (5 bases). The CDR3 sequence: CASSQVQGSNQPQHF. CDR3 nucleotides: TGCGCCAGCAGCCAAGTCCAGGGTAGCAATCAGCCCCAGCATTTT.